This T cell receptor (beta chain) was captured in a study of shared clonotypes between healthy human individuals. Study observations and caveats: Since donors were few, the genetic and exposure-history diversity represented was limited.

Per the germline V gene, CDR1 is MDHEN and CDR2 is SYDVKM. The length of the CDR3 is 13 residues. The count of this clone is one. As yet, its antigen is unknown. This table comes from immunoSEQ multiplex PCR, and its TCRdb copy is limited to in-frame clones, with some not included. The sample lists about 490,000 clones; over 65% were seen once. The receptor was derived from a middle-aged woman in good health. Some clones in this sample may be carry-over from other donors' samples. The rearrangement uses TRBV28 and TRBJ1-5; tentatively, D is TRBD1 (6 bases). Material for sequencing was PBMCs. The CDR3 DNA is TGTGCAACCCAGGGGTATAGCAATCAGCCCCAGCATTTT. Its translation is CATQGYSNQPQHF. Variable domain in full (rest from reference TRBV28 and TRBJ1-5): DVKVTQSSRYLVKRTGEKVFLECVQDMDHENMFWYRQDPGLGLRLIYFSYDVKMKEKGDIPEGYSVSREKKERFSLILESASTNQTSMYLCATQGYSNQPQHFGDGTRLSIL.